This TCR beta chain was captured by sequencing in a study of spatial heterogeneity in lung cancer. Points from the study as a whole: Estimated coverage of tumor T cells was 5.5% to 8.5% for alpha and around 13% for beta chains. In tumors, expanded intratumoral alpha and beta TCR counts tracked mutation counts.

TCRdb passed the 5' RACE reads through MiXCR, listing each CDR3 protein once. The table includes roughly 10,000 distinct CDR3 sequences, roughly 12% detected once. There are many counts of this clonotype. Its antigen is as yet unknown. Time point here: sample taken at primary tumor resection. This CDR3 spans 14 amino acids. The V end was cut by 2 bases, the J end by 2 bases, with 7 bases between. CDR1 and CDR2 (germline): KGHSH, LQKENI. The receptor was derived from a male donor with early-stage non-small cell lung cancer. The material sequenced was lung tumor tissue, taken at surgery. The rearrangement joins TRBV18 to TRBJ1-5; D possibly corresponds to TRBD1 (5 bases). CDR3 protein: CASSPGDGNQPQHF. The CDR3 region has the DNA TGTGCCAGCTCACCAGGGGACGGCAATCAGCCCCAGCATTTT.